These 23 T cell receptor beta chains came from one sample sequenced in a study of tumor-infiltrating lymphocytes in primary liver carcinoma. Co-extraction of both nucleic acids (RNA and DNA) used about 18-31 mg of unsorted bulk tissue. Starting material of about 0.45 ug total RNA yielded TCR beta cDNA via a constant-region primer. A slightly modified ARM-PCR protocol with three nested multiplex PCR rounds produced these TCR beta libraries. It was with TRBV1-TRBV30 forward primers and a C-beta reverse primer that the first two PCR rounds were run, at 10 cycles each. TCRdb re-analysed the multiplex PCR reads in MiXCR, keeping a single row per CDR3 protein. Here the sample spans 100,000 to 150,000 distinct CDR3 sequences, 64% being singletons. Material: liver tumor tissue from sampling region 3. Subset: tumor region T3, left-lateral pole. These receptors came from a woman aged 55-70 years with primary liver carcinoma and hepatitis B virus infection.

By sample share, this clonotype is medium-sized. The J gene is TRBJ2-5, the V gene TRBV29-1; D gene unclear. This CDR3 is 11 amino acids long. Germline lookup yields CDR1 SQVTM and CDR2 ANQGSEA. V was cut by 5 bases and J by 0 bases, with 4 bases left in between. The CDR3 is CSVKYQETQYF. DNA for the CDR3: TGCAGCGTTAAATACCAAGAGACCCAGTACTTC.

About this clonotype: One base away lies a much larger clone, so this may be a sequencing read error. The chain joins TRBV29-1 to TRBJ2-3; no firm D call. The germline V gene encodes CDR1 SQVTM and CDR2 ANQGSEA. V lost 7 bases and J lost 5, with 10 bases in between. CDR3 length: 11 residues. The chain's CDR3 is CSAKIGDTQYF. CDR3 nucleotide sequence: TGCAGCGCCAAGATTGGAGATACGCAGTATTTT.

The genes are TRBV7-9 and TRBJ2-3, with no clear D. Germline V lookup: CDR1 SEHNR, CDR2 FQNEAQ (reference sequence). The CDR3 is made up of 18 amino acids. Trimming pared 2 bases from V and 4 bases from J, leaving 22 bases between. In DNA form, the CDR3 reads TGTGCCAGCAGCTTATCCCTCCACTCGAGCGTCGGCCCAGATACGCAGTATTTT. Translation: CASSLSLHSSVGPDTQYF.

Regarding this clonotype: The junction departs from the called germline gene at one end, perhaps through a read error. The chain recombines TRBV12-3 or TRBV12-4 with TRBJ2-7; D gene unclear. The CDR3 consists of 14 residues. The CDR3 DNA follows: TGTGCCAGCAATTTAGCTGCTGGGTCCTATGAGCAGTACTTC. Translation gives CASNLAAGSYEQYF.

This clonotype was detected many times. The chain has TRBV28 and TRBJ1-5, with D unresolved. CDR1 is MDHEN, CDR2 SYDVKM, per germline. V dropped 2 bases and J dropped 7 bases, with 9 bases sitting between them. The CDR3 has 13 amino acids. CDR3 in DNA: TGTGCCAGCAGTTTACCCAACCTACAGCCCCAGCATTTT. Protein sequence: CASSLPNLQPQHF. The whole variable domain, remainder taken from reference TRBV28 and TRBJ1-5, is DVKVTQSSRYLVKRTGEKVFLECVQDMDHENMFWYRQDPGLGLRLIYFSYDVKMKEKGDIPEGYSVSREKKERFSLILESASTNQTSMYLCASSLPNLQPQHFGDGTRLSIL.

The table lists this clonotype with a count of one. The chain has TRBV6-5 and TRBJ2-2; D gene unclear. The V and J ends lost 6 bases and 7 bases respectively, with 12 bases between them. Germline V gene data show CDR1 as MNHEY and CDR2 as SVGAGI. The CDR3 loop spans 13 amino acids. CDR3 DNA sequence: TGTGCCAGCAGCTATCAGAAAAGCGGGGAGCTGTTTTTT. Translation: CASSYQKSGELFF.

Remarks on this clonotype: Being one base from a much bigger clone, this may be a read error. The chain couples TRBV5-4 to TRBJ1-1, with D possibly TRBD1 on 5 matching bases. The V end lost 1 base, the J end lost 6 bases, and 7 bases lay between the germline ends. The CDR3 runs 12 residues. Per germline, CDR1 SGHNT and CDR2 YYREEE (reference sequence). The CDR3 DNA follows: TGTGCCAGCAGCTTGCGGGGGGCTGAAGCTTTCTTT. As protein: CASSLRGAEAFF.

Remarks on this clonotype: A read error may be the cause here, since a much bigger clone is one base away. This rearrangement joins TRBV5-5 to TRBJ2-1; TRBD2 might be the D (6 bases). Germline V gene sequence: CDR1 SGHKS, CDR2 YYEKEE (reference sequence). Trimming removed 0 bases from V and 5 bases from J, with 12 bases in between. This CDR3 comprises 15 residues. CDR3 coding DNA: TGTGCCAGCAGCTTGGCCGGGGGACGGAACAATGAGCAGTTCTTC. This encodes CASSLAGGRNNEQFF.

As concerns this clonotype: Relative to the germline gene, one junction end is altered; a read error may explain this. The gene calls are TRBV12-3 or TRBV12-4 and TRBJ1-1, with TRBD1 identical over 9 bases. This CDR3 has 16 residues. CDR3 region: CASSAGTGQGNNEASF. The CDR3 DNA follows: TGTGCCAGCAGTGCAGGAACCGGACAGGGGAACAATGAAGCTTCCTTT.

Notes on this clonotype: The junction and the germline gene differ at one end; a read error may be behind it. The chain recombines TRBV4-2 with TRBJ2-1; D possibly corresponds to TRBD1 (7 bases). This CDR3 contains 17 residues. Germline CDR1 LGHNA, CDR2 YNFKEQ. CDR3 sequence reads: CASSQGGTVNSYNEQFF. The CDR3 DNA follows: TGTGCCAGCAGTCAAGGAGGGACAGTGAACTCCTACAATGAGCAGTTCTTC.

The chain links TRBV12-3 or TRBV12-4 to TRBJ1-3; 7 positions match TRBD1. CDR3 length equals 16 residues. The DNA of the CDR3 is TGTTCCGGCAGTTCCCTATTGGACAGGCTTGGAAACACCATATATTTT. This gives the protein CSGSSLLDRLGNTIYF.

The CDR3 DNA follows: TGTGCCAGCGGGGGTACTCCGGGACAGGGATCTGAAGCTTTCTTT. This codes for CASGGTPGQGSEAFF. This chain links TRBV6-1 with TRBJ1-1; 9 bases map to TRBD1. Per the germline V gene, CDR1 is MNHNS and CDR2 is SASEGT. J lost 6 bases, V lost 8 bases, and 13 bases had no gene match. CDR3 length equals 15 residues.

Of note for this clonotype: The germline gene is not matched at one end of the junction; a read error may be the cause. The chain couples TRBV11-2 to TRBJ2-1; tentative D call: TRBD1 (6 bases). This CDR3 has 15 amino acids. The germline V gene has CDR1 SGHAT and CDR2 FQNNGV. As DNA, the CDR3 is TGTGTCAGCGACTTAGAAGGGGGTGAGAACAATGAGCACTTCTTC. Amino acid sequence: CVSDLEGGENNEHFF.

Points on this clonotype: This may come from a read error, since a much larger clone is one base off. V gene TRBV12-3 or TRBV12-4 combines with J gene TRBJ1-2, with D possibly matching TRBD1 (5 bases). The CDR3 length is 14 residues. Trimming stripped 5 bases from V and 7 bases from J, with 17 bases between. CDR3 loop: CASSRKEGLGGYTF. The CDR3 DNA reads as TGTGCCAGCAGTAGGAAGGAGGGGCTGGGTGGCTACACCTTC.

Comments on this clonotype: This may be a read error: a much more frequent sequence differs by one nucleotide. The V call is TRBV14, the J call TRBJ2-5; D gene uncertain. CDR1 and CDR2 from the germline V gene are SGHDN and FVKESK. The CDR3 has 14 residues. CDR3 bases: TGTGCCAGCAGCCAAGAATTGTACCATGAGACCCAGTACTTC. Translation gives CASSQELYHETQYF.

With respect to this clonotype: Its ends do not fully match the called genes, so a read error is possible. The V call is TRBV12-3 or TRBV12-4, the J call TRBJ2-2; D is perhaps TRBD1 (6 bases). There are 15 residues in the CDR3. The CDR3 sequence: CVSSCQGKNTGELFF. Written as DNA, the CDR3 is TGTGTCAGCAGTTGCCAGGGGAAGAACACCGGGGAACTGTTTTTT.

About this clonotype itself: A junction end diverges from the germline sequence, so it may reflect a read error. DNA of the CDR3: TGTGCCAGCAGCCAAGAGGGACACGGGCTAGCCAAAAACATTCAGTGCTTC. Its translation: CASSQEGHGLAKNIQCF. This sequence joins TRBV14 and TRBJ2-4, with D perhaps matching TRBD1 (6 bases). Germline V lookup: CDR1 SGHDN, CDR2 FVKESK. The CDR3 contains 17 residues.

As concerns this clonotype: Relative to the germline gene, one junction end is altered; a read error may explain this. The chain links TRBV6-1 to TRBJ1-6; a weak D match, TRBD1 (5 bases). Germline assignment: CDR1 MNHNS and CDR2 SASEGT. This CDR3 has 14 residues. The CDR3: CVSNTMGLNSPLHF. The CDR3 DNA follows: TGTGTCAGCAATACGATGGGACTGAATTCACCCCTTCACTTT.

This chain uses TRBV6-1 with TRBJ2-7, with D maybe TRBD1 (6 bases). V shed 4 bases and J shed 4 bases, with 20 bases lying between them. Germline CDR1 is MNHNS and CDR2 is SASEGT. This CDR3 region has 16 residues. The CDR3, as DNA: TGTGCCAGCAGTGGCCATGACTGGGGGCTGCGTTACGAGCAGTACTTC. Translated, it gives CASSGHDWGLRYEQYF.

The J gene is TRBJ2-1, the V gene TRBV30; the D call may be TRBD1 or TRBD2 (5 bases each). The germline gives CDR1 GTSNPN, CDR2 SVGIG (reference sequence). The CDR3 spans 12 residues. V lost 1 base to trimming and J lost 14 bases, with 15 bases between them. The CDR3 region is CAWSGRGPREFF. CDR3 nucleotides: TGTGCCTGGAGTGGTAGAGGGCCCAGGGAGTTCTTC.

The chain has TRBV11-3 and TRBJ2-7; tentatively, D is TRBD2 (6 bases). V shed 6 bases and J shed 2 bases, with 17 bases lying between them. CDR1 is SGHNT, CDR2 YENEEA, per germline. This CDR3 region has 15 residues. As DNA, the CDR3 is TGTGCCAGCAGTCCGAATCCGGGAGTGGCCTACGAGCAGTACTTC. Its translation: CASSPNPGVAYEQYF.

In the case of this clonotype: No conserved phenylalanine or tryptophan ends this CDR3, so it is likely a read error. This chain uses TRBV10-3 with TRBJ1-5, with unresolved D. The CDR3 contains 12 residues. CDR1 and CDR2 (germline): ENHRY, SYGVKD. As DNA, the CDR3 is TGTGTCATTAGTGAGACGAATCAGCCCCAGCATCTT. Protein sequence: CVISETNQPQHL.

Ten or more counts support this clonotype. J is TRBJ1-1 and V is TRBV5-1; D possibly corresponds to TRBD1 (5 bases). This CDR3 has 14 amino acids. V dropped 0 bases and J dropped 0 bases, with 6 bases sitting between them. Germline lookup yields CDR1 SGHRS and CDR2 YFSETQ. This chain's CDR3 is CASSLGQMNTEAFF. CDR3 in DNA: TGCGCCAGCAGCTTGGGACAGATGAACACTGAAGCTTTCTTT.